This T cell receptor beta chain was captured in a study of control samples from healthy donors and cancer patients. Only in-frame clones appear in the TCRdb table, and some are missing; sequencing was by immunoSEQ multiplex PCR. The sample has 130,000 or so clones, about 90% seen once. The junction had 7 bases not matched to a gene; V was cut back by 2 bases and J by 2 bases. Germline V CDR1 and CDR2: LNHDA, SQIVND (reference sequence). This CDR3 contains 19 residues. This receptor was taken from a man between 18 and 29 years old in good health. V gene TRBV19 combines with J gene TRBJ2-6, with 12 positions matching TRBD1. Sequenced input: blood. CDR3 in DNA: TGTGCCAGTAGTATACTAACGGGACAGGGGGCGCCTGGGGCCAACGTCCTGACTTTC. The encoded protein is CASSILTGQGAPGANVLTF.